Sequencing of this T cell receptor (beta chain) was carried out in a study of blood T cell repertoires in COVID-19. Study in general: Sites across the United States, Italy and Spain contributed samples from acute and convalescent COVID-19. Sample material is recorded as cDNA or gDNA derived from T cells, B-cell-depleted T cells, or PBMCs.

Method: immunoSEQ multiplex PCR; TCRdb's copy keeps in-frame clones and lacks some. The sample lists 25,000 to 35,000 clones; approximately 84% were seen once. This clonotype originated in a woman aged 80 or over with acute or convalescent COVID-19. The sample comprised peripheral blood.

The CDR3 is CASSPRPGENGYTF. The CDR3 DNA reads TGTGCCAGCAGCCCTCGGCCGGGGGAAAATGGCTACACCTTC. The genes are TRBV7-2 and TRBJ1-2, with D possibly being TRBD1 (5 bases). CDR3 length equals 14 residues. Germline V gene sequence: CDR1 SGHTA, CDR2 FQGNSA. The ends were cut back, 5 bases at V and 6 bases at J, with 16 bases in the middle.